The clone carrying this TCR beta chain was detected only a few times. Its specificity is unknown. This entry is derived from a study of vaccination and CD4 T cells after COVID-19. Study-wide context: The convalescent group had six males, four females, seven Caucasians, two Asians, one multiracial.

The study sequenced cultured CD4+ T cell DNA using the Oncomine TCR Beta short-read assay. Scientists extracted genomic DNA from CD4+ T cells grown in culture. Using its own MiXCR run on the PCR reads, TCRdb lists one record per CDR3 protein. The top ten clones hold roughly 40% of a sample with 6,200 or so distinct CDR3 sequences, roughly 33% of them seen once. Germline CDR1 SGHDN, CDR2 FVKESK. V dropped 4 bases and J dropped 5 bases, with 20 bases sitting between them. This CDR3 is built from 16 residues. This sample's treatment: approximately nine-day PBMC culture with coronavirus spike peptide pools or control peptides (ViraFEST assay). CD4+ T-cell collection from the unexposed donor predated the COVID-19 pandemic (2011-2018).

The receptor's source is a human donor in good health. The sequenced sample was CD4+ T cells from blood, cultured in vitro. This sequence joins TRBV14 and TRBJ2-5; tentative D call: TRBD1 (6 bases). As DNA, the CDR3 is TGTGCCAGCAGCCCGGGCCCAGGGGTGTGGTTGGAGACCCAGTACTTC. It translates to CASSPGPGVWLETQYF.